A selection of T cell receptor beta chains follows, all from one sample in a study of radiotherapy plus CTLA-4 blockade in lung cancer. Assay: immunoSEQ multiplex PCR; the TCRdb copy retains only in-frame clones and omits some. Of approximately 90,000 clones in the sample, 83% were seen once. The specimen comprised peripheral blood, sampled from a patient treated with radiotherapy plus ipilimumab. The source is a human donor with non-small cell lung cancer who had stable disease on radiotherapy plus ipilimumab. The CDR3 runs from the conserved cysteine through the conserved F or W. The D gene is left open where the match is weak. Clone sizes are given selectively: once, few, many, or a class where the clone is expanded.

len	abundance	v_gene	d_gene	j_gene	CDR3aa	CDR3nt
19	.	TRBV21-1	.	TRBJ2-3	CASSKRGRVAGGPVDTQYF	TGTGCCAGCAGCAAAAGAGGGAGGGTAGCGGGGGGGCCGGTAGATACGCAGTATTTT
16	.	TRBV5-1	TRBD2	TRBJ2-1	CASSTASGSIYNEQFF	TGCGCCAGCAGCACCGCTAGCGGGAGTATCTACAATGAGCAGTTCTTC
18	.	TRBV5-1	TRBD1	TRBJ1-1	CASSPRPGTGAMNTEAFF	TGCGCCAGTAGCCCCCGCCCCGGGACAGGGGCGATGAACACTGAAGCTTTCTTT
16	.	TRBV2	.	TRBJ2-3	CASSLSSGARVDTQYF	TGTGCCAGCAGTTTATCGTCCGGGGCTCGGGTAGATACGCAGTATTTT
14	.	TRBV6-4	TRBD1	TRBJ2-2	CASSDGTGPGELFF	TGTGCCAGCAGTGACGGGACAGGGCCCGGGGAGCTGTTTTTT
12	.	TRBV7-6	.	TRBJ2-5	CASSPIWGEQYF	TGTGCCAGCAGCCCGATTTGGGGAGAGCAGTACTTC
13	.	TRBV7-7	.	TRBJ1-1	CASSQSRGTEAFF	TGTGCCAGCAGTCAAAGTAGGGGTACTGAAGCTTTCTTT
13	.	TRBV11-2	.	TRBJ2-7	CASRRPSSYEQYF	TGTGCCAGCAGGCGACCGAGCTCCTACGAGCAGTACTTC
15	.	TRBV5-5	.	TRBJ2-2	CASSLGFTNTGELFF	TGTGCCAGCAGCTTAGGTTTTACGAACACCGGGGAGCTGTTTTTT
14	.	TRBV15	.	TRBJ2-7	CATSGGNRFTEQYF	TGTGCCACCAGCGGTGGAAACAGGTTCACCGAGCAGTACTTC
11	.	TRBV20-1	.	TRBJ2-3	CSAPMGDTQYF	TGCAGTGCTCCCATGGGAGATACGCAGTATTTT
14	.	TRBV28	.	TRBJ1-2	CASSFTSGTSGYTF	TGTGCCAGCAGTTTCACATCGGGCACCTCTGGCTACACCTTC
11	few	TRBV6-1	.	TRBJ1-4	CASSLIDKLFF	TGTGCCAGCAGCCTAATCGACAAACTGTTTTTT
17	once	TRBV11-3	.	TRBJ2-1	CASSLVTGAKPYNEQFF	TGTGCCAGCAGCTTGGTTACCGGGGCAAAACCCTACAATGAGCAGTTCTTC
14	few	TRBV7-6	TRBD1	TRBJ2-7	CASSLAGQSYEQYF	TGTGCCAGCAGCTTAGCGGGACAGTCCTACGAGCAGTACTTC
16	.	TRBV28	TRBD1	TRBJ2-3	CASSSGTGISTDTQYF	TGTGCCAGCAGTTCAGGGACAGGGATCAGCACAGATACGCAGTATTTT
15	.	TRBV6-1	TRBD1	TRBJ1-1	CASSKQGALSTEAFF	TGTGCCAGCAGCAAACAGGGGGCGCTGAGCACTGAAGCTTTCTTT